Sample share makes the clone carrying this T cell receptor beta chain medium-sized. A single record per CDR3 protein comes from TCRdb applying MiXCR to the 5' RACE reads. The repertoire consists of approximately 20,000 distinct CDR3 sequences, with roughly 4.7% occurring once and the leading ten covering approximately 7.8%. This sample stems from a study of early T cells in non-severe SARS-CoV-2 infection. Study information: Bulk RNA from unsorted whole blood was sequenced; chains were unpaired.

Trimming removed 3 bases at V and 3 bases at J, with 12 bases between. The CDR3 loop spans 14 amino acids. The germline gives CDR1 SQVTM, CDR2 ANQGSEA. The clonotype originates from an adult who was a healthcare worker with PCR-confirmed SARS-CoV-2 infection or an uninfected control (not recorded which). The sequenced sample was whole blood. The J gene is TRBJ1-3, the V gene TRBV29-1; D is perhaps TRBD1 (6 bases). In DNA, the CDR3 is TGCAGCGTTGAGTGGGGGCAGGATGGAAACACCATATATTTT. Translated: CSVEWGQDGNTIYF.